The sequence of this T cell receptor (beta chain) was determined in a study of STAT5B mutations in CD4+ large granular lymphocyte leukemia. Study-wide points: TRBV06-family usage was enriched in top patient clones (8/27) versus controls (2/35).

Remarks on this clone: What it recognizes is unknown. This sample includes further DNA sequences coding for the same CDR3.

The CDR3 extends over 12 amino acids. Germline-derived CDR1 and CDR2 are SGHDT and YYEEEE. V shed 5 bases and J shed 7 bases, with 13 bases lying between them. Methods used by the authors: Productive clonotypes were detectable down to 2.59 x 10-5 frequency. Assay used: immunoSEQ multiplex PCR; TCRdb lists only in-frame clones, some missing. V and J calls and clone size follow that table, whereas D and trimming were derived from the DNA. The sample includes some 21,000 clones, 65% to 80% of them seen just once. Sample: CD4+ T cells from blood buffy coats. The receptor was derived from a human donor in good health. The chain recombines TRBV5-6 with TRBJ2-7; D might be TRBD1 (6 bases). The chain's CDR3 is CASRGAKGEQYF. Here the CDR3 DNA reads TGTGCCAGCAGGGGGGCGAAAGGTGAGCAGTACTTC. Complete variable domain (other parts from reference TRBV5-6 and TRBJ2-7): DAGVTQSPTHLIKTRGQQVTLRCSPKSGHDTVSWYQQALGQGPQFIFQYYEEEERQRGNFPDRFSGHQFPNYSSELNVNALLLGDSALYLCASRGAKGEQYFGPGTRLTVT.